The T cell receptor beta chain described here comes from a study of blood T cell repertoires in COVID-19. Turning to the study itself: COVID-19 samples collected from the United States, Italy and Spain covered acute and convalescent phases. PBMCs, B-cell-depleted T cells, or T cells were the source of the cDNA or gDNA that made up the material.

Recovered participants had two consecutive negative NP/OP PCR tests, healthcare professional clearance, or symptom resolution. The CDR3 consists of 14 residues. Germline V CDR1 and CDR2: LGHNA, YNFKEQ. Trimming at V came to 6 bases and at J to 7 bases, leaving 7 bases not matched to a gene. Some clones are missing from TCRdb's copy, which holds only in-frame ones; the method was immunoSEQ multiplex PCR. The sample lists around 310,000 clones; approximately 89% were seen once. Sequencing used PBMCs or T cells enriched from blood (not recorded which). This TCR came from a woman in her twenties or thirties who had recovered from COVID-19. The rearrangement uses TRBV4-2 and TRBJ2-1; 9 nucleotides agree with TRBD2. The CDR3, as DNA: TGTGCCAGCAGACCCCGACTAGCGGATAATGAGCAGTTCTTC. This encodes CASRPRLADNEQFF.